A selection of T cell receptor beta chains follows, all from one sample in a study of cytomegalovirus exposure and HLA in healthy donors. Assay: immunoSEQ multiplex PCR; the TCRdb copy retains only in-frame clones and omits some. The sample consists of fewer than 85,000 clones, about 79% of them appearing once. The sequenced material came from PBMCs. The receptor set was obtained from a male donor in good health and CMV-seropositive. Both conserved end residues are part of each CDR3. Fields, in order: CDR3 length, V gene, J gene, clone size, CDR3 protein. Size tells how often a clone was seen (once, few, many) or the class of an expanded clone, and some rows leave it out.

>16|TRBV6-6|TRBJ2-7|-
CASSSGRRRFSYEQYF
>15|TRBV6-5|TRBJ2-4|-
CASRLRLLPEDIQYF
>15|TRBV28|TRBJ2-5|-
CASSGAAGKEETQYF
>17|TRBV9|TRBJ2-1|-
CASSYPGGATAYNEQFF
>18|TRBV5-6|TRBJ2-7|-
CASNSWGLAGHSSYEQYF
>12|TRBV30|TRBJ2-5|-
CAWSVLAGAEYF
>13|TRBV7-2|TRBJ2-5|-
CASSRLVQETQYF
>13|TRBV11-2|TRBJ2-4|-
CASSLDGTVSRYF
>14|TRBV6-5|TRBJ1-4|-
CASSYLGAGEKLFF
>13|TRBV7-3|TRBJ2-5|-
CASSSLPQETQYF
>14|TRBV9|TRBJ1-1|few
CASSALNNESEAFF
>16|TRBV7-2|TRBJ1-3|-
CASSPGLMGSGNTIYF
>15|TRBV27|TRBJ1-3|-
CASSPYLTGGNTIYF
>13|TRBV19|TRBJ2-2|-
CASSRGQYGELFF
>14|TRBV4-2|TRBJ2-1|-
CASSQENGRNEQFF
>14|TRBV5-4|TRBJ2-1|-
CASGEVLGYNEQFF
>16|TRBV27|TRBJ1-2|-
CASSIPRDRTLYGYTF
>17|TRBV14|TRBJ1-4|-
CASSLIPIWGREEKLFF
>15|TRBV6-5|TRBJ2-1|-
CASSYFAGGSNEQFF
>13|TRBV27|TRBJ2-5|-
CASSFRTGGEQYF
>12|TRBV7-2|TRBJ2-2|-
CASSSPGGELFF
>16|TRBV18|TRBJ2-7|few
CASSPNTGGGSYEQYF
>14|TRBV4-1|TRBJ1-2|-
CASSSVQGAHGYTF
>21|TRBV9|TRBJ2-3|-
CASSVEGGFELAGVLTDTQYF
>13|TRBV18|TRBJ2-7|-
CASSPVTSNEQYF
>17|TRBV29-1|TRBJ2-6|-
CSVAMGALLGGANVLTF
>12|TRBV6-1|TRBJ1-2|-
CASEGLGYGYTF
>17|TRBV15|TRBJ1-3|-
CATSRDRNSISGNTIYF
>16|TRBV4-1|TRBJ2-7|-
CASSRAPGIGSYEQYF
>13|TRBV6-5|TRBJ2-7|-
CASSSDSSYEQYF
>15|TRBV6-6|TRBJ2-3|-
CASSTRTGSADTQYF
>15|TRBV23-1|-|-
CASSQLQGCSYEQYF
>17|TRBV7-8|TRBJ2-6|-
CASSLGPSGSGANVLTF
>16|TRBV6-1|TRBJ1-3|-
CASSALQLRSGNTIYF
>14|TRBV9|TRBJ2-1|-
CASSAMTSYNEQFF
>18|TRBV25-1|TRBJ2-5|-
CASSETPLLAGVEETQYF
>15|TRBV2|TRBJ1-5|-
CASSEGDSYNQPQHF
>14|TRBV29-1|TRBJ1-2|once
CSVDLDRGPSGYTF
>12|TRBV7-9|TRBJ1-2|-
CASSFPGQGSLF
>15|TRBV7-3|TRBJ2-3|-
CASSYSPQGTDTQYF
>15|TRBV9|TRBJ1-3|few
CASSVGQVAGNTIYF
>15|TRBV14|TRBJ1-1|-
CASSLLHRVRTEAFF
>16|TRBV5-1|TRBJ2-3|-
CASSLVGQGFSDTQYF
>14|TRBV7-2|TRBJ1-1|once
CASSGGGGFTEAFF
>15|TRBV7-9|TRBJ2-3|-
CASSSTAGITDTQYF
>14|TRBV25-1|TRBJ2-3|many
CAGAGTGDTDTQYF
>14|TRBV7-7|TRBJ2-3|-
CASSLLQGFDTQYF
>18|TRBV7-2|TRBJ2-5|-
CASSIPGTSGGAGETQYF
>16|TRBV7-9|-|-
CASSARPRDRDDEQYF
>17|TRBV21-1|TRBJ2-3|-
CASSKSSVSGYTDTQYF
>14|TRBV2|TRBJ1-2|-
CASSADRFIGGYTF
>15|TRBV27|TRBJ2-2|once
CASRGGIDFTGELFF
>16|TRBV7-9|TRBJ2-3|once
CASSPRRAGGTDTQYF